This is a list of T cell receptor beta chains from one sample in a study of memory CD4+ T cells and cytomegalovirus serostatus. The assay was immunoSEQ multiplex PCR, and TCRdb's table has in-frame clones only and misses some. The data show tens of thousands of clones, about 76% seen once. The source material was memory CD4+ T cells from blood. All receptors derive from an adult in good health and CMV-seropositive. CDR3s include the opening cysteine and the closing phenylalanine or tryptophan. The D gene is left open where the match is weak. The size field is filled for only some rows; it gives once, few, many or a size class.

d_gene | j_gene | v_gene | abundance | CDR3nt | CDR3aa
. | TRBJ1-2 | TRBV21-1 | few | TGTGCCAGCAGCAAGGGGGCTGTTAACTATGGCTACACCTTC | CASSKGAVNYGYTF
. | TRBJ2-5 | TRBV21-1 | . | TGTGCCAGCAGCAAAGTTCGGGTGGGATCGACAGGGCAAGAGACCCAGTACTTC | CASSKVRVGSTGQETQYF
. | TRBJ2-2 | TRBV7-9 | . | TGTGCCAGCAGCTTACGGCGGGATGTCACCGGGGAGCTGTTTTTT | CASSLRRDVTGELFF
. | TRBJ2-7 | TRBV6-1 | . | TGTGCCGCAACCGGGACTTTTCCCTCCTACGAGCAGTACTTC | CAATGTFPSYEQYF
TRBD2 | TRBJ2-5 | TRBV15 | . | TGTGCCACCAGCAGAGAACGGCGGGGGGGCATGGGAGAGACCCAGTACTTC | CATSRERRGGMGETQYF
TRBD2 | TRBJ2-3 | TRBV6-1 | once | TGTGCCACCTCTAGCGGCGGGGCGAGAGATACGCAGTATTTT | CATSSGGARDTQYF
TRBD2 | TRBJ2-5 | TRBV5-4 | . | TGTGCCAGCAGCGGACAGACTAGCGGGGGGGCCAAGGAGACCCAGTACTTC | CASSGQTSGGAKETQYF
TRBD2 | TRBJ2-4 | TRBV19 | . | TGTGCCAGTAGTAGGGGACTAGCGAGAGAAGTAGCCAAAAACATTCAGTACTTC | CASSRGLAREVAKNIQYF
. | TRBJ2-3 | TRBV4-2 | . | TGTGCCAGCAGCCAAGGCCAGCGGACCACAGATACGCAGTATTTT | CASSQGQRTTDTQYF
. | TRBJ2-1 | TRBV2 | . | TGTGCCAGCAGTGAAGACAGGACCTCCAATGAGCAGTTCTTC | CASSEDRTSNEQFF
TRBD1 | TRBJ2-2 | TRBV19 | . | TGTGCCAGTAGTAACAGGGGGATGAACACCGGGGAGCTGTTTTTT | CASSNRGMNTGELFF
. | TRBJ2-3 | TRBV7-8 | . | TGTGCCAGCAGCCCGCGGAGGGTAACAGATACGCAGTATTTT | CASSPRRVTDTQYF
. | TRBJ2-2 | TRBV9 | once | TGTGCCAGCAGCGTAGACCTCACCGGGGAGCTGTTTTTT | CASSVDLTGELFF
TRBD1 | TRBJ1-1 | TRBV28 | . | TGTGCCAGCAGGACAGGGGGGCTTGCCAAGGGTGAAGCTTTCTTT | CASRTGGLAKGEAFF
. | TRBJ2-7 | TRBV30 | . | TGTGCCTGGAGTGTAATCTACGAGCAGTACTTC | CAWSVIYEQYF
TRBD1 | TRBJ1-6 | TRBV5-1 | . | TGCGCCAGCAGCTTGGGGACAGGTGATTCACCCCTCCACTTT | CASSLGTGDSPLHF
TRBD1 | TRBJ2-3 | TRBV19 | few | TGTGCCAGTAGTATAGATCCCCAGGGGGAAACGCAGTATTTT | CASSIDPQGETQYF
TRBD2 | TRBJ2-5 | TRBV14 | . | TGTGCCAGCAGCCACCTTAGCGGGGGGCAACAAGAGACCCAGTACTTC | CASSHLSGGQQETQYF
TRBD1 | TRBJ1-6 | TRBV30 | . | TGTGCCTGGGGTCCCGGGACAGTAAATTCACCCCTCCACTTT | CAWGPGTVNSPLHF
. | TRBJ2-7 | TRBV7-8 | few | TGTGCCAGCAGCTTAGAAGCAGCACTCAGTAACGAGCAGTACTTC | CASSLEAALSNEQYF
. | TRBJ2-3 | TRBV19 | once | TGTGCCAGTAGCGACAGGCGCGGCACAGATACGCAGTATTTT | CASSDRRGTDTQYF
TRBD2 | TRBJ2-3 | TRBV7-8 | . | TGTGCCAGCAGCTTAGTCGGTGGCGGGAGGACGGCAGATACGCAGTATTTT | CASSLVGGGRTADTQYF
. | TRBJ1-1 | TRBV5-6 | . | TGTGCCAGCAGCTTTGGGATTTCGAACACTGAAGCTTTCTTT | CASSFGISNTEAFF
TRBD1 | TRBJ2-7 | TRBV5-6 | . | TGTGCCAGCAGCGGGACAGAGGTCTCCTACGAGCAGTACTTC | CASSGTEVSYEQYF
. | TRBJ1-2 | TRBV28 | . | TGTGCCAGCAGTTTACATGACAGGACCTACTATGGCTACACCTTC | CASSLHDRTYYGYTF
TRBD1 | TRBJ2-5 | TRBV9 | . | TGTGCCAGCAGCGTAAAGGGACAGCAAGAGACCCAGTACTTC | CASSVKGQQETQYF
. | TRBJ2-7 | TRBV2 | . | TGTGCCAGCAGCTTGGGGCAGGGCGACGAGCAGTACTTC | CASSLGQGDEQYF
TRBD2 | TRBJ2-1 | TRBV19 | . | TGTGCCAGTAGTATACCGGCTAGCGGCCCCTCCTACAATGAGCAGTTCTTC | CASSIPASGPSYNEQFF
TRBD2 | TRBJ2-3 | TRBV27 | . | TGTGCCAGCTTAAGCGGGAGGGCGGGGGATACGCAGTATTTT | CASLSGRAGDTQYF
. | TRBJ2-5 | TRBV6-4 | . | TGTGCCAGCAGTGAAGTGGGTTGGGGGACCCAGTACTTC | CASSEVGWGTQYF
. | TRBJ1-5 | TRBV2 | . | TGTGCCAGCAGTCTCAACAGGAATCAGCCCCAGCATTTT | CASSLNRNQPQHF
. | TRBJ2-3 | TRBV6-5 | . | TGTGCCAGCAGTTACTCGGCAGGGAGCACAGATACGCAGTATTTT | CASSYSAGSTDTQYF
. | TRBJ1-4 | TRBV4-3 | . | TGCGCCAGCAGCCAAGGGCGGGGACGGAAGGCAACTAATGAAAAACTGTTTTTT | CASSQGRGRKATNEKLFF
TRBD2 | TRBJ2-7 | TRBV11-2 | . | TGTGCCAGCAGCTTACTAGCGGGAGACGGGTACGAGCAGTACTTC | CASSLLAGDGYEQYF
TRBD1 | TRBJ1-2 | TRBV5-6 | once | TGTGCCAGCAGCTTTGGGGGGACAGGGGTGTATGGCTACACCTTC | CASSFGGTGVYGYTF
TRBD1 | TRBJ2-6 | TRBV19 | . | TGTGCCAGTATTGACAGGGGATATTCCTCTGGGGCCAACGTCCTGACTTTC | CASIDRGYSSGANVLTF
. | TRBJ2-5 | TRBV29-1 | . | TGCAGCGTTGAAGATCAGGACGAGACCCAGTACTTC | CSVEDQDETQYF
. | TRBJ1-2 | TRBV4-1 | few | TGCGCCAGCAGCCATGTTCTGGGAAGGTCCAGGGGCGATGGCTACACCTTC | CASSHVLGRSRGDGYTF
TRBD2 | TRBJ2-3 | TRBV6-1 | many | TGTGCCGGGGAGGGCGGGAGCACAGATACGCAGTATTTT | CAGEGGSTDTQYF
. | TRBJ2-5 | TRBV7-9 | . | TGTGCCAGCAGCCCTAGGGGCCACCTTCAAGAGACCCAGTACTTC | CASSPRGHLQETQYF
TRBD1 | TRBJ2-7 | TRBV19 | few | TGTGCCAGTAGTGAGCGACAGGGGGCGTTGTACGAGCAGTACTTC | CASSERQGALYEQYF
. | TRBJ2-6 | TRBV7-9 | . | TGTGCCAGCAGCTTAATGAACTCTGGGGCCAACGTCCTGACTTTC | CASSLMNSGANVLTF
. | TRBJ1-4 | TRBV7-2 | . | TGTGCCAGCAAGATACAGGGTGGAGATGAAAAACTGTTTTTT | CASKIQGGDEKLFF
. | TRBJ2-1 | TRBV28 | . | TGTGCCAGCAGTTTATTGGGGGCCCCGAGGGGACTTCGTAGTGAGCAGTTCTTC | CASSLLGAPRGLRSEQFF
TRBD1 | TRBJ1-1 | TRBV14 | . | TGTGCCAGCAGCTTGGACAGGGGAATTTTCGCTGAAGCTTTCTTT | CASSLDRGIFAEAFF
. | TRBJ1-1 | TRBV4-2 | . | TGTGCCAGCAGCTTCCGGGGTGAAGCTTTCTTT | CASSFRGEAFF
TRBD1 | TRBJ2-2 | TRBV5-1 | . | TGCGCCAGCAGCTTGCAGGGGGCGGGCACCGGGGAGCTGTTTTTT | CASSLQGAGTGELFF
. | TRBJ2-3 | TRBV6-1 | . | TGTGCCAGCAGTGACGGGGGGCGCGCAGATACGCAGTATTTT | CASSDGGRADTQYF
. | TRBJ2-7 | TRBV4-3 | . | TGCGCCAGCAGCCAAGATATCCAGACCTACGAGCAGTACTTC | CASSQDIQTYEQYF
TRBD1 | TRBJ2-7 | TRBV6-6 | . | TGTGCCAGCAGCGGACGGGACAGGGGGCGCGAGCAGTACTTC | CASSGRDRGREQYF
TRBD1 | TRBJ2-4 | TRBV6-5 | . | TGTGCCAGCAGCGGACAGGGGGCTGCCAAAAACATTCAGTACTTC | CASSGQGAAKNIQYF
. | TRBJ1-2 | TRBV21-1 | few | TGTGCCAGCAGCTACCGGGGCCGGGACTATGGCTACACCTTC | CASSYRGRDYGYTF
. | TRBJ1-4 | TRBV19 | . | TGTGCCAGTTCCATCGCTACAGCAACTAATGAAAAACTGTTTTTT | CASSIATATNEKLFF
. | TRBJ2-7 | TRBV5-1 | . | TGCGCCAGCAGCTTGGGGTCCGGCCGCGCCTACGAGCAGTACTTC | CASSLGSGRAYEQYF
. | TRBJ1-6 | TRBV4-1 | . | TGCGCCAGCAGCCAAGTTCAGGGATCGACGAGGAATTCACCCCTCCACTTT | CASSQVQGSTRNSPLHF
TRBD1 | TRBJ1-1 | TRBV4-1 | once | TGCGCCAGCAGCCAGGGACAGGGGGCGCGAACTGAAGCTTTCTTT | CASSQGQGARTEAFF